Listed here are 12 T cell receptor beta chains from one sample, sequenced in a study of CD8 T cells in Susac syndrome. RNA in amounts of roughly 0.5 to 1 ug was reverse transcribed with random hexamers. Each CDR3 protein is one row after TCRdb ran MiXCR on the immunoSEQ multiplex PCR reads. The data show tens of thousands of distinct CDR3 sequences, 95% seen once. Source material: CD8+ T cells from PBMCs. The receptor source for this set is a human donor with Susac syndrome.

The rearrangement links TRBV7-9 to TRBJ2-7, with D tentatively TRBD2 (5 bases). The CDR3 consists of 15 residues. V was cut by 6 bases and J by 3 bases, with 18 bases left in between. Germline V lookup: CDR1 SEHNR, CDR2 FQNEAQ (reference sequence). The chain's CDR3 is CASSSIDRGLYEQYF. The CDR3, as DNA: TGTGCCAGCAGTTCGATCGATCGCGGACTCTACGAGCAGTACTTC.

This chain connects TRBV29-1 to TRBJ1-2; no firm D call. The length of the CDR3 is 11 residues. V lost 5 bases and J lost 8, with 12 bases in between. Germline V gives CDR1 SQVTM, CDR2 ANQGSEA. The CDR3 loop reads CSVSGGGGYTF. CDR3 sequence (DNA): TGCAGCGTTTCGGGCGGTGGCGGCTACACCTTC.

The rearrangement joins TRBV18 to TRBJ1-2; TRBD1 aligns across 7 bases. This CDR3 is 12 amino acids long. Germline assignment: CDR1 KGHSH and CDR2 LQKENI. V trimming: 6 bases; J trimming: 6 bases; junction bases outside the gene matches: 4. CDR3 residues: CASSPDRDGYTF. The CDR3 DNA reads as TGTGCCAGCTCGCCAGACAGGGATGGCTACACCTTC.

The V and J genes are TRBV4-1 and TRBJ2-7; possibly TRBD2 for D (6 bases). Per the germline V gene, CDR1 is MGHRA and CDR2 is YSYEKL. CDR3 size: 13 residues. V lost 2 bases, J lost 5 bases, and 10 bases lay in between. CDR3 in amino acids: CASSQYGEDEQYF. For the CDR3, the DNA is TGCGCCAGCAGCCAATACGGGGAGGACGAGCAGTACTTC.

The sample holds one count of this clonotype. The V gene is TRBV5-1, the J gene TRBJ2-7; tentatively, D is TRBD1 (5 bases). Trimming pared 6 bases from V and 6 bases from J, leaving 10 bases between. The length of the CDR3 is 11 residues. Germline CDR1 SGHRS, CDR2 YFSETQ. Here the CDR3 DNA reads TGCGCCAGCACCCAGGGTAGCGAGCAGTACTTC. Translating it yields CASTQGSEQYF.

The rearrangement links TRBV20-1 to TRBJ1-1; a possible D gene is TRBD1 (6 bases). V gave up 0 bases and J gave up 7 bases, with 9 bases separating them. The V gene's germline CDR1 is DFQATT and CDR2 SNEGSKA (reference sequence). The CDR3 runs 12 residues. The CDR3 bases are TGCAGTGCTAGAGAAGGGGGACGTGAAGCTTTCTTT. This encodes CSAREGGREAFF.

In this sample, this clonotype turned up once. The CDR3 region has the DNA TGTGCCTGGATAGAGACCCAGTACTTC. Translated, it gives CAWIETQYF. This sequence joins TRBV30 and TRBJ2-5; D call uncertain. This CDR3 comprises 9 residues. Trimming took off 4 bases at V and 4 bases at J, with 1 base between the two ends. Germline CDR1 GTSNPN, CDR2 SVGIG (reference sequence).

The chain recombines TRBV15 with TRBJ2-7, with D maybe TRBD1 (5 bases). The germline CDR1 and CDR2 sequences are LNHNV and YYDKDF (reference sequence). The V end lost 7 bases, the J end lost 3 bases, and 10 bases lay between the germline ends. This CDR3 comprises 12 residues. The CDR3 DNA sequence: TGTGCCACCAAGGGGCCGTTCTACGAGCAGTACTTC. Its protein product is CATKGPFYEQYF.

The V gene is TRBV27, the J gene TRBJ2-7; D is perhaps TRBD1 (5 bases). In germline, CDR1 is MNHEY, CDR2 SMNVEV (reference sequence). The CDR3 runs 14 residues. V was shortened by 5 bases and J by 2 bases, with 13 bases between the two germline ends. For the CDR3, the DNA is TGTGCCAGCAGTGCAAGACAGTACCCCTACGAGCAGTACTTC. Translation gives CASSARQYPYEQYF.

V gene TRBV11-2 combines with J gene TRBJ2-5; TRBD2 agrees at 8 bases. Germline loops: CDR1 SGHAT, CDR2 FQNNGV. The ends lost 9 bases at V and 1 base at J; junction bases unmatched: 4. CDR3 length equals 13 residues. The DNA for the CDR3 is TGTGCCAGTCTCAGCGGGAGCCAAGAGACCCAGTACTTC. It translates to CASLSGSQETQYF.

CDR3 sequence (DNA): TGTGCCAGTAGTATAGGGTTGAACACCGGGGAGCTGTTTTTT. Translated, it gives CASSIGLNTGELFF. The rearrangement joins TRBV19 to TRBJ2-2, with D hard to call. The CDR3 is 14 residues long. CDR1 LNHDA and CDR2 SQIVND come from the germline V gene (reference sequence). The ends were cut back, 1 base at V and 1 base at J, with 4 bases in the middle.

This chain uses TRBV20-1 with TRBJ2-1; TRBD2 aligns across 8 bases. V was clipped by 4 bases and J by 1 base; unmatched bases: 6. This CDR3 is 15 amino acids long. The germline V gene has CDR1 DFQATT and CDR2 SNEGSKA (reference sequence). The CDR3 spells CSAKKREYSYNEQFF. CDR3 sequence (DNA): TGCAGTGCTAAAAAGCGGGAGTATTCCTACAATGAGCAGTTCTTC.